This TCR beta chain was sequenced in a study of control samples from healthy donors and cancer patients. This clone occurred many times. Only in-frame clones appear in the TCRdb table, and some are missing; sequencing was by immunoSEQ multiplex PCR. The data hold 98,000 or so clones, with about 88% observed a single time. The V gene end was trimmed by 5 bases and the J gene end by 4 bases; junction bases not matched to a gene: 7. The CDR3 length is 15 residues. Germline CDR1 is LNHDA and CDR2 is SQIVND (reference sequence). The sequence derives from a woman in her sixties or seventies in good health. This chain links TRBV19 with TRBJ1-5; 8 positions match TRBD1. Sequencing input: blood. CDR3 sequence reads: CASSPQGAPNQPQHF. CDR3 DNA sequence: TGTGCCAGTAGTCCTCAGGGGGCCCCTAATCAGCCCCAGCATTTT.